This T cell receptor beta chain was captured by sequencing in a study of human T cells and chemical hapten exposure. About the research overall: Sensitization employed 2% DPC on 2 cm by 2 cm of upper inner arm skin.

As for time point: patch test 1, 2 weeks after DPC sensitization. The treatment denotes: therapeutic diphenylcyclopropenone sensitization with weekly scalp DPC. Unfractionated whole blood was the source from which total RNA was extracted. A single record per CDR3 protein comes from TCRdb applying MiXCR to the RACE reads. Among some 43,000 distinct CDR3 sequences listed, 4% were seen once. This clonotype was seen at least ten times. The CDR3 loop spans 16 amino acids. Germline V gene data show CDR1 as MNHEY and CDR2 as SVGEGT. V shed 6 bases, J shed 7 bases, and the junction held 15 bases outside the gene matches.

Sequencing was performed on whole blood, taken in connection with sensitization to the hapten diphenylcyclopropenone (DPC). J is TRBJ1-5 and V is TRBV6-2 or TRBV6-3; 7 bases are a match to TRBD1. The TCR originated in a man aged 45-60 years with alopecia areata. Some clones in this sample may be carry-over from other donors' samples. The CDR3 DNA follows: TGTGCCAGCAGCCAACGGGGACCGACAGGGAGCCAGCCCCAGCATTTT. Translation: CASSQRGPTGSQPQHF.